Detailed here is one T cell receptor beta chain. From germline, CDR1 is LNHDA and CDR2 SQIVND (reference sequence). J was trimmed by 2 bases and V by 6 bases; bases with no gene match: 3. CDR3 length: 14 amino acids. The source of the sample is a study of OX40 agonist ivuxolimab in advanced cancers. Overall study context: Six ivuxolimab dose levels, 0.01 to 10 mg/kg, were given intravenously every 2 weeks. Having had anti-PD-1, anti-PD-L1 or anti-CTLA-4 therapy before was allowed, and approximately 40% had some.

Assay: immunoSEQ multiplex PCR; the TCRdb copy retains only in-frame clones and omits some. This table holds under 140,000 clones, around 90% found once. Here the sequenced sample was CD4+ or CD8+ T cells sorted from blood, taken in a trial of the OX40 agonist ivuxolimab. The receptor was isolated from an adult with an advanced solid tumor such as melanoma, head and neck, liver or kidney cancer. The genes are TRBV19 and TRBJ2-1, with TRBD2 matching over 8 bases. The CDR3 DNA follows: TGTGCCAGTAGACCGGGACTAGCCTACAATGAGCAGTTCTTC. Amino acid sequence: CASRPGLAYNEQFF.